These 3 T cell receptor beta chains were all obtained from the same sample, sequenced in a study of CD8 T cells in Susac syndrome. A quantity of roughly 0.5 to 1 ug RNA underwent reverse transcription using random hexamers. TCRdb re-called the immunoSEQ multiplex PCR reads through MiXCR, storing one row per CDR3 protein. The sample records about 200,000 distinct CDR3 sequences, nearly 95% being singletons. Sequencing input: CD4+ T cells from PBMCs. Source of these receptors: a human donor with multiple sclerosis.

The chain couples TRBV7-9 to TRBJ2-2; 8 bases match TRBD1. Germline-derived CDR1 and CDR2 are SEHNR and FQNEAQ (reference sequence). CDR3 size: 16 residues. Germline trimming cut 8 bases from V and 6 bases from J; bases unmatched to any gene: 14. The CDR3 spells CASVPHRDRSPGELFF. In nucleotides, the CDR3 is TGTGCCAGCGTTCCCCATCGGGACAGGTCTCCCGGGGAGCTGTTTTTT.

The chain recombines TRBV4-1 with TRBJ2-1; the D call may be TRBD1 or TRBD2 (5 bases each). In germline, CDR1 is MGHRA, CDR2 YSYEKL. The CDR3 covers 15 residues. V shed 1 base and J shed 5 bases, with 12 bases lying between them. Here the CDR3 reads CASSQVGPVDNEQFF. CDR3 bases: TGCGCCAGCAGCCAAGTGGGACCAGTAGACAATGAGCAGTTCTTC.

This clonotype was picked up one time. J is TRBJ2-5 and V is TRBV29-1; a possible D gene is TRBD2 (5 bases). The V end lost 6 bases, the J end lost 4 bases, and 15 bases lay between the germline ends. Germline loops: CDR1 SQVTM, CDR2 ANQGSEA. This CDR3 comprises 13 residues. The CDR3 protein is CSVRKRARETQYF. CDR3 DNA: TGCAGCGTAAGGAAGAGGGCCAGAGAGACCCAGTACTTC. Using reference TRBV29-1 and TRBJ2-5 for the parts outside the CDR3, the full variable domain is SAVISQKPSRDICQRGTSLTIQCQVDSQVTMMFWYRQQPGQSLTLIATANQGSEATYESGFVIDKFPISRPNLTFSTLTVSNMSPEDSSIYLCSVRKRARETQYFGPGTRLLVL.